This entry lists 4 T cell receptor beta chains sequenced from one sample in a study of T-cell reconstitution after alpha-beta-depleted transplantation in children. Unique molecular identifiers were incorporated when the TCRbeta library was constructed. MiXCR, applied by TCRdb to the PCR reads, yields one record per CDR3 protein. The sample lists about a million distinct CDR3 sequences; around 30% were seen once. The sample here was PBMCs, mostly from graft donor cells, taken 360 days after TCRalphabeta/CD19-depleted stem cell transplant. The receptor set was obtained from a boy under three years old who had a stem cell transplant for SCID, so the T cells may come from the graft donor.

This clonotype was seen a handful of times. The CDR3 nucleotides are TGTGCCAGCAGCTTAGGGTCCGGGGGCTATGGCTACACCTTC. Residues: CASSLGSGGYGYTF. The chain combines TRBV7-9 with TRBJ1-2; possibly TRBD1 for D (5 bases). This CDR3 comprises 14 residues. The germline V gene has CDR1 SEHNR and CDR2 FQNEAQ (reference sequence). The V and J ends lost 1 base and 4 bases respectively, with 10 bases between them.

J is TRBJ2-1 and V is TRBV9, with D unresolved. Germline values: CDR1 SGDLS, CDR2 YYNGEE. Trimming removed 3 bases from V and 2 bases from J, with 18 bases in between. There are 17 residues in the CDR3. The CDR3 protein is CASSAPLVAGPYNEQFF. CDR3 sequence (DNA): TGTGCCAGCAGCGCACCGCTTGTGGCAGGCCCCTACAATGAGCAGTTCTTC.

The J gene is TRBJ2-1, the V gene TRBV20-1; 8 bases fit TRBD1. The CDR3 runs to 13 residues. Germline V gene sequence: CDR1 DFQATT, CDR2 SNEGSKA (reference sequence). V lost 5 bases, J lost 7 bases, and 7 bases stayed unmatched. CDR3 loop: CSAADRAGNEQFF. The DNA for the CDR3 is TGCAGTGCTGCGGACAGGGCCGGGAATGAGCAGTTCTTC.

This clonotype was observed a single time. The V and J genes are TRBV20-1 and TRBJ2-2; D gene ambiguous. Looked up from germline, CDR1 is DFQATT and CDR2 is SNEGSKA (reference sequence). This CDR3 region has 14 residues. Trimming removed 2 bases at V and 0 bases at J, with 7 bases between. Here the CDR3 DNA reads TGCAGTGCTAGACAGGCCGCGAACACCGGGGAGCTGTTTTTT. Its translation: CSARQAANTGELFF.